This T cell receptor beta chain was sequenced during a study of Graves' ophthalmopathy and Graves' hyperthyroidism. This clonotype came up many times. Enrollment excluded any patients with other autoimmune diseases, uncontrolled infections, pregnancy or lactation. Trimming stripped 6 bases from V and 1 base from J, with 12 bases between. This CDR3 is 13 amino acids long. Germline V gene lookup returns CDR1 DFQATT and CDR2 SNEGSKA (reference sequence). Amplification from RNA transcripts yielded the TCR beta CDR3 regions. A first-round RT-PCR used HTBI primers, followed by a second-round multiplex PCR. TCRdb re-called the multiplex PCR reads with MiXCR, one entry per CDR3 protein. This sample has some 360,000 distinct CDR3 sequences, with approximately 18% found just once.

The clonotype originates from an adult woman with stable Graves' hyperthyroidism. The rearrangement links TRBV20-1 to TRBJ2-5, with D possibly being TRBD1 (5 bases). The specimen sequenced was peripheral blood. CDR3: CSARWGGQETQYF. In nucleotides, the CDR3 is TGCAGTGCCCGGTGGGGCGGCCAAGAGACCCAGTACTTC.